This T cell receptor beta chain was sequenced during a study of post-analysis software for immune sequencing data. Study background: Recorded disease courses covered relapsing-remitting, secondary progressive and progressive-relapsing multiple sclerosis. Some patients had no subtype annotation. Whole-study findings and limits: Same-batch samples co-clustered strongly by F measure. People with multiple sclerosis had a significantly lower normalized Chao1 diversity than controls did. Patients used about 5 TRBV segments, including TRBV5-6, TRBV5-1 and TRBV20-1, more often than controls.

Concerning this clonotype: No antigen is known for it.

Carried by the TCR beta cDNA libraries were unique molecular identifiers. A few hundred thousand cDNA molecules came from about 1 to 10 million T cells. Using its own MiXCR run on the PCR reads, TCRdb lists one record per CDR3 protein. The profile shows around 200,000 distinct CDR3 sequences, roughly 30% of them singletons. This CDR3 is built from 16 residues. The germline V gene has CDR1 SGHRS and CDR2 YFSETQ. V lost 3 bases and J lost 6, with 16 bases in between. This receptor was taken from a girl under 18 with multiple sclerosis. Material for sequencing was blood. This sequence joins TRBV5-1 and TRBJ1-6; no definite D call. Written as DNA, the CDR3 is TGCGCCAGCAGCTCGGACCCCAAGGCTGGTAATTCACCCCTCCACTTT. As protein: CASSSDPKAGNSPLHF.